The 15 T cell receptor beta chains below were found in one sample sequenced in a study of T-cell memory formation after mild COVID-19 (dated by TCRdb to the early 2020s). Library preparation was by 5' RACE. The sequencer was an Illumina NovaSeq 6000. The public reads were reanalyzed by TCRdb: fastp trimming at Q25, MiXCR alignment, in-frame beta chains only. Rows with one shared CDR3 protein collapse into an entry with the most common genes and DNA. In all, the sample holds 200,000 to 250,000 distinct CDR3 sequences, and around 30% of those were seen once. The ten largest clonotypes hold about an eighth of the sample. The sequencing input was PBMCs or a T cell subset sorted from them (not recorded which). These receptors came from an adult woman who had mild COVID-19 (a few samples of this study predate the infection). The sample titles of this study are shuffled in the database, so cell type and time point are left out; the donor was told from shared clones.

In its sample, this clonotype was seen many times. The rearrangement links TRBV7-2 to TRBJ2-5; 7 positions match TRBD2. The CDR3 extends over 17 amino acids. Germline V gene lookup returns CDR1 SGHTA and CDR2 FQGNSA. V was pared by 7 bases and J by 4 bases, with 18 bases of the junction left unmatched. As DNA, the CDR3 is TGTGCCAGCACCTCTCTGGGGGGGACTGCGATTCGAGAGACCCAGTACTTC. As protein: CASTSLGGTAIRETQYF.

V gene TRBV29-1 combines with J gene TRBJ2-1; 11 positions match TRBD2. Germline V gene data show CDR1 as SQVTM and CDR2 as ANQGSEA. This CDR3 is built from 19 residues. The ends lost 5 bases at V and 4 bases at J; junction bases unmatched: 19. The CDR3 DNA reads TGCAGCGTTCTAGGATTGGAAGCTAGCGGGAGGAAGGCTTACAATGAGCAGTTCTTC. Residues: CSVLGLEASGRKAYNEQFF.

This clonotype has just a few counts. The chain is built from TRBV12-3 or TRBV12-4 and TRBJ2-2; TRBD1 aligns across 10 bases. The J segment lost 6 bases and the V segment lost 5 bases, leaving 6 bases of the junction unmatched. This CDR3 contains 15 residues. The CDR3 is CASSPDRGSPGELFF. CDR3 DNA sequence: TGTGCCAGCAGTCCGGACAGGGGGAGTCCCGGGGAGCTGTTTTTT.

The rearrangement joins TRBV19 to TRBJ2-3; D uncertain. Germline assignment: CDR1 LNHDA and CDR2 SQIVND (reference sequence). The CDR3 runs 14 residues. Trimming shortened V by 8 bases and J by 0 bases, and 12 bases separated the two germline ends. CDR3 bases: TGTGCCAGTGCCCAAAGTCCTAGCACAGATACGCAGTATTTT. Protein: CASAQSPSTDTQYF.

This chain links TRBV11-2 with TRBJ2-2, with TRBD2 matching over 13 bases. CDR3 length equals 19 residues. J gave up 6 bases and V 3 bases, and 13 bases lay outside the gene matches. The germline V gene has CDR1 SGHAT and CDR2 FQNNGV. CDR3 loop: CASSFGGLAGARGAGELFF. The CDR3 DNA is TGTGCCAGCAGCTTTGGCGGACTAGCGGGAGCGAGGGGTGCCGGGGAGCTGTTTTTT.

J is TRBJ2-3 and V is TRBV7-2; 10 bases match TRBD2. CDR1 and CDR2 (germline): SGHTA, FQGNSA. V lost 3 bases, J lost 2 bases, and 5 bases stayed unmatched. CDR3 length: 16 residues. The CDR3, as DNA: TGTGCCAGCAGCTTTTCAGCGGGAGGGCTCACAGATACGCAGTATTTT. Translation gives CASSFSAGGLTDTQYF.

The sample holds a few counts of this clonotype. CDR3 sequence: CASSRGLAGEAYTQYF. The CDR3 DNA follows: TGTGCCAGCAGCCGGGGACTAGCGGGAGAGGCGTATACGCAGTATTTT. V is TRBV6-2 or TRBV6-3 and J is TRBJ2-3; 14 nucleotides agree with TRBD2. V lost 6 bases to trimming and J lost 7 bases; unmatched junction nucleotides: 9. The CDR3 consists of 16 residues. Germline CDR1 reads MNHEY; CDR2 reads SVGEGT.

V gene TRBV25-1 combines with J gene TRBJ1-6; TRBD1 is a possible D gene (6 bases). Deletions cut 2 bases from V and 9 bases from J, with 11 bases between. The CDR3 has 14 amino acids. The germline V gene has CDR1 MGHDK and CDR2 SYGVNS. The CDR3 nucleotides are TGTGCCAGCAGTGAAAGAACAGGGTTTTCACCCCTCCACTTT. The encoded protein is CASSERTGFSPLHF.

V usage is TRBV27 and J usage is TRBJ2-7; 11 nucleotides line up with TRBD1. The junction had 8 bases not matched to a gene; V was cut back by 4 bases and J by 3 bases. The CDR3 length is 16 residues. Germline assignment: CDR1 MNHEY and CDR2 SMNVEV (reference sequence). The CDR3 here is CASSSSGTGGLYEQYF. The CDR3 DNA follows: TGTGCCAGCAGTTCTTCCGGGACAGGGGGGCTCTACGAGCAGTACTTC.

This clonotype came up a few times. The CDR3 is CASRGATGGSYNSPLHF. CDR3 sequence (DNA): TGCGCCAGCAGGGGGGCGACAGGAGGCTCCTATAATTCACCCCTCCACTTT. This chain uses TRBV5-1 with TRBJ1-6; perhaps TRBD1 as D (6 bases). The V end was cut by 5 bases, the J end by 0 bases, with 15 bases between. Germline CDR1 SGHRS, CDR2 YFSETQ. This CDR3 contains 17 residues.

This chain links TRBV3-1 with TRBJ2-7, with TRBD1 as a possible D gene (6 bases). The germline gives CDR1 LGHDT, CDR2 YNNKEL (reference sequence). The CDR3 length is 14 residues. V was pared by 0 bases and J by 6 bases, with 12 bases between. CDR3 coding DNA: TGTGCCAGCAGCCAAGATCTTGGCAGGGGCGAGCAGTACTTC. It specifies CASSQDLGRGEQYF.

The V call is TRBV4-2, the J call TRBJ2-7, with 9 positions matching TRBD2. The CDR3 length is 17 residues. Germline V gives CDR1 LGHNA, CDR2 YNFKEQ. V lost 0 bases to trimming and J lost 4 bases; unmatched junction nucleotides: 10. The chain's CDR3 is CASSQDPYSGGTYEQYF. In DNA form, the CDR3 reads TGTGCCAGCAGCCAAGATCCCTATAGCGGGGGAACATACGAGCAGTACTTC.

V and J are TRBV2 and TRBJ1-1, with TRBD1 as a possible D gene (6 bases). Trimming left V 8 bases short and J 2 bases short, with 9 bases between. CDR1 and CDR2 (germline): SNHLY, FYNNEI. This CDR3 comprises 12 residues. CDR3 coding DNA: TGTGCCAGCGAGGGGGTAAACACTGAAGCTTTCTTT. Encoded protein: CASEGVNTEAFF.

There are a few counts of this clonotype. The gene calls are TRBV6-5 and TRBJ2-6, with a tentative D call TRBD1 (5 bases). The CDR3 sequence is 15 residues long. V was trimmed by 6 bases and J by 1 base, leaving 10 bases between them. Germline V CDR1 and CDR2: MNHEY, SVGAGI. The CDR3 sequence: CASSHRGSGANVLTF. CDR3 in DNA: TGTGCCAGCAGCCATAGGGGTTCTGGGGCCAACGTCCTGACTTTC.

This clonotype came up a few times. This rearrangement joins TRBV5-5 to TRBJ2-1, with 7 nucleotides matching TRBD1. The CDR3 covers 15 residues. V dropped 2 bases and J dropped 3; count of bases not matched to a gene: 5. The germline V gene encodes CDR1 SGHKS and CDR2 YYEKEE (reference sequence). The CDR3 is CASSLYGTDYNEQFF. The DNA for the CDR3 is TGTGCCAGCAGCTTATACGGGACAGACTACAATGAGCAGTTCTTC.